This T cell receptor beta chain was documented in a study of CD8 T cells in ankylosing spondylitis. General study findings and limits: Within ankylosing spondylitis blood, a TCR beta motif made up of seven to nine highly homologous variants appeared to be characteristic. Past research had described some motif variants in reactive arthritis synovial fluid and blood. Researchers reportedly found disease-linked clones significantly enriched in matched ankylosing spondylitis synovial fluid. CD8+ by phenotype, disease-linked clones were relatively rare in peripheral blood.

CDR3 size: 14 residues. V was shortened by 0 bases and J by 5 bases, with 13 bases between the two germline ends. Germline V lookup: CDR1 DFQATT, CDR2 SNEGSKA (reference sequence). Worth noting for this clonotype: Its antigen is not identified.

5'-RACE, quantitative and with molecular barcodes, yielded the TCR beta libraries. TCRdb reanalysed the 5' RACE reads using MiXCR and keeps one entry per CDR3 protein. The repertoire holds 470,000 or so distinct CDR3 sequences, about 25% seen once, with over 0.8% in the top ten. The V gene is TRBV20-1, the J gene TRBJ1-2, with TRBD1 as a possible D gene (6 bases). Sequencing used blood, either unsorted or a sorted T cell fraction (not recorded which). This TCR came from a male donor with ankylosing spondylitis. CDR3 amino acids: CSARDQGLGYGYTF. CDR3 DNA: TGCAGTGCTAGAGATCAGGGGCTGGGGTATGGCTACACCTTC.